These T cell receptor beta chains were read from a single sample in a study of identical twins. TCRdb analysed the 5' RACE reads with MiXCR anew, one entry per CDR3 protein. The table lists about 700,000 distinct CDR3 sequences, about 9.4% of them singletons. A further study also used this sample, focusing on yellow fever vaccine responses in identical twins.

Sequenced material: PBMCs. These receptors were taken from a woman between 18 and 30 years old in good health. Each CDR3 is given with its conserved first and last residue. A D gene is named only where the DNA matches it firmly. Clone size is not always given. Where it is, it says once, few, many or a class for expanded clones.

d_call,j_call,v_call,clone_size,cdr3_nt,cdr3_aa
.,TRBJ2-7,TRBV20-1,few,TGCAGTGCCCGCAGCAGGTACGACTCCTACGAGCAGTACTTC,CSARSRYDSYEQYF
.,TRBJ1-1,TRBV4-1,.,TGCGCCAGCAGCCAAGATAATTTGGGGGGAACTGAAGCTTTCTTT,CASSQDNLGGTEAFF
.,TRBJ1-1,TRBV28,few,TGTGCCAGCAGCCCAGAATCTTTAGGGAACACTGAAGCTTTCTTT,CASSPESLGNTEAFF
.,TRBJ1-5,TRBV20-1,.,TGCAGTGCTAGAGATTCGGTGGAAAGGGCCGGTTTCAATCAGCCCCAGCATTTT,CSARDSVERAGFNQPQHF
.,TRBJ2-3,TRBV6-1,few,TGTGCCAGCAGCTCGCGGCCACCCGACATTGAGGCAGATACGCAGTATTTT,CASSSRPPDIEADTQYF
TRBD2,TRBJ2-3,TRBV10-2,many,TGCGCCAGCAGTGAGTCGATGACTAGCGGGAGCACAGATACGCAGTATTTT,CASSESMTSGSTDTQYF
.,TRBJ2-7,TRBV7-9,.,TGTGCCAGCAGCTTAGCGCACGGTTACGAGCAGTACTTC,CASSLAHGYEQYF
TRBD1,TRBJ2-5,TRBV12-3/TRBV12-4,once,TGTGCCAGCAGTCCTAGACAGGGCCAAAAGACCCAGTACTTC,CASSPRQGQKTQYF
.,TRBJ1-1,TRBV12-3/TRBV12-4,many,TGTGCCAGCCGTTCGGGGAGGGAGACTGAAGCTTTCTTT,CASRSGRETEAFF
.,TRBJ1-2,TRBV12-3/TRBV12-4,.,TGTGCCAGCAGTTTACCCCCAGGTGCCTATGGCTACACCTTC,CASSLPPGAYGYTF
.,TRBJ1-1,TRBV15,few,TGTGCCACCAGCAGAGATTGGCAGGGAGGAACTGAAGCTTTCTTT,CATSRDWQGGTEAFF
TRBD2,TRBJ2-1,TRBV4-2,.,TGTGCCAGCAGCCGGGCGACTAGCGGGTACAATGAGCAGTTCTTC,CASSRATSGYNEQFF
TRBD1,TRBJ2-7,TRBV2,.,TGTGCCAGCACGGGACAGGGCACATACGAGCAGTACTTC,CASTGQGTYEQYF
.,TRBJ2-5,TRBV20-1,many,TGCAGTGCTAGAGCTACACAAGAGACCCAGTACTTC,CSARATQETQYF
.,TRBJ2-7,TRBV12-3/TRBV12-4,.,TGTGCCAGCAGTTCCCGGAGTAGCGGTGGGGCCTACGAGCAGTACTTC,CASSSRSSGGAYEQYF